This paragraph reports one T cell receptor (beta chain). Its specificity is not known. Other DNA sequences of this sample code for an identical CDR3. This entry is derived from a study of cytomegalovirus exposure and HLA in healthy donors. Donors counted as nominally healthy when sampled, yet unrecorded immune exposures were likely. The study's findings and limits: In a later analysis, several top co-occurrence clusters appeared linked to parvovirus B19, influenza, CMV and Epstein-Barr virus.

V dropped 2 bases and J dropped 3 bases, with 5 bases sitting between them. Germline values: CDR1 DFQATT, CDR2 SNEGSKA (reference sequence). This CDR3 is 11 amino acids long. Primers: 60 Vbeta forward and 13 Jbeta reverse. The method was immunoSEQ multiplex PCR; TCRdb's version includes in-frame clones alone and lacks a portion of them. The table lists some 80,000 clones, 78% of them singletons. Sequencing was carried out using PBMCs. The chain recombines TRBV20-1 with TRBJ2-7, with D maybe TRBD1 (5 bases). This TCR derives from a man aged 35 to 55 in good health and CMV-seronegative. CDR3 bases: TGCAGTGCTAGACAGGGCTACGAGCAGTACTTC. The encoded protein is CSARQGYEQYF.